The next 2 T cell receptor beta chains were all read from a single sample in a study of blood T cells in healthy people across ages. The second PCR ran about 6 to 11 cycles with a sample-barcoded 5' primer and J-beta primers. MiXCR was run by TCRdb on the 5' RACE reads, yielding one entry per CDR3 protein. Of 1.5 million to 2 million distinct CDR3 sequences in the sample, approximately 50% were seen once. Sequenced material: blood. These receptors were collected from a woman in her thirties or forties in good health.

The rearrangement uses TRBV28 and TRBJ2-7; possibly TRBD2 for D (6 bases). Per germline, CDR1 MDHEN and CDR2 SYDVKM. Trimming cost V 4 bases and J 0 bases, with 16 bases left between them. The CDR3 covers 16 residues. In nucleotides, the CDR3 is TGTGCCAGCAGTTCCCCCATAGCGGCGAGCTCCTACGAGCAGTACTTC. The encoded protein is CASSSPIAASSYEQYF. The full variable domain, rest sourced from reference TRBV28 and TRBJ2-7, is DVKVTQSSRYLVKRTGEKVFLECVQDMDHENMFWYRQDPGLGLRLIYFSYDVKMKEKGDIPEGYSVSREKKERFSLILESASTNQTSMYLCASSSPIAASSYEQYFGPGTRLTVT.

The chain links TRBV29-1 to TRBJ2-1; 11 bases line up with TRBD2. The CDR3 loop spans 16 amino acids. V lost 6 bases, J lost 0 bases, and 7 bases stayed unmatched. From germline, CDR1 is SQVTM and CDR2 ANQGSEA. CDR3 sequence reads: CSVAIAGGNSYNEQFF. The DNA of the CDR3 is TGCAGCGTCGCAATAGCGGGGGGGAACTCCTACAATGAGCAGTTCTTC.